This TCR beta chain was found in a study of control samples from healthy donors and cancer patients. This CDR3 has 14 residues. The germline gives CDR1 KGHSH, CDR2 LQKENI. The V gene lost 8 bases and the J gene lost 3 bases, with 16 bases spanning the gap. Clones were read by immunoSEQ multiplex PCR, and TCRdb kept only the in-frame ones, dropping some. The repertoire holds some 120,000 clones, with around 87% as singletons. The rearrangement links TRBV18 to TRBJ1-2; D is possibly TRBD1 (6 bases). This clonotype originated in a man aged 55 to 69 in good health. Sequencing was performed on blood. This CDR3 reads CASNPRDTDYGYTF. CDR3 coding DNA: TGTGCCAGCAACCCCCGGGACACAGACTATGGCTACACCTTC.